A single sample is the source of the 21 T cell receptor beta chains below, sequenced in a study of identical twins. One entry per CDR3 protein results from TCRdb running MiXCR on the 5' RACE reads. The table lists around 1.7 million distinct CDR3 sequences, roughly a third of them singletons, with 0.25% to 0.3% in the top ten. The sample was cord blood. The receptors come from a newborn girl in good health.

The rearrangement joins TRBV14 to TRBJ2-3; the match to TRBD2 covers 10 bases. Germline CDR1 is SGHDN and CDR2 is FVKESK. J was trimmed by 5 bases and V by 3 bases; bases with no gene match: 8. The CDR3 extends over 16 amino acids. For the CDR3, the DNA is TGTGCCAGCAGCCACCCGGGACTAGCGATCGAAGATACGCAGTATTTT. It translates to CASSHPGLAIEDTQYF.

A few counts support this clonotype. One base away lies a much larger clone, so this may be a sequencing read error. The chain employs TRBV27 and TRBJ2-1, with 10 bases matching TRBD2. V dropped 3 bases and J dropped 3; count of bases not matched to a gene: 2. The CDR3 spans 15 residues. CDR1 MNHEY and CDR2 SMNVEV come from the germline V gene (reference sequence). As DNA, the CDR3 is TGTGCCAGCAGTTTCAGCGGGGGGGTCTACAATGAGCAGTTCTTC. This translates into CASSFSGGVYNEQFF.

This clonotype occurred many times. CDR3 amino acids: CASISSYNEQFF. The CDR3 DNA sequence: TGCGCCAGCATCAGCTCCTACAATGAGCAGTTCTTC. The chain uses TRBV5-1 and TRBJ2-1; D not certain. Germline V gene lookup returns CDR1 SGHRS and CDR2 YFSETQ. There are 12 residues in the CDR3. The V and J ends lost 6 bases and 0 bases respectively, with 4 bases between them.

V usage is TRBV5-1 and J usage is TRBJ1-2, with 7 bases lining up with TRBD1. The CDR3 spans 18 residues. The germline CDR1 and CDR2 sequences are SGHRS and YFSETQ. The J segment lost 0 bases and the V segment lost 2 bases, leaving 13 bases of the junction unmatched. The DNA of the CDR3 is TGCGCCAGCAGCTTTAGGTTACAGGGGCCTCGGACTAACTATGGCTACACCTTC. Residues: CASSFRLQGPRTNYGYTF. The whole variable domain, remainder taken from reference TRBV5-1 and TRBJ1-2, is KAGVTQTPRYLIKTRGQQVTLSCSPISGHRSVSWYQQTPGQGLQFLFEYFSETQRNKGNFPGRFSGRQFSNSRSEMNVSTLELGDSALYLCASSFRLQGPRTNYGYTFGSGTRLTVV.

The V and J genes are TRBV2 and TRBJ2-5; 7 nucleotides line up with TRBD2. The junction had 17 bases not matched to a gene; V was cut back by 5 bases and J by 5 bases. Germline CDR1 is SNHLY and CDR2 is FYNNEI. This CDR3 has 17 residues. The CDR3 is CASSPRAIRLAEETQYF. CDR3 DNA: TGTGCCAGCAGTCCCCGCGCTATTCGACTAGCCGAGGAGACCCAGTACTTC.

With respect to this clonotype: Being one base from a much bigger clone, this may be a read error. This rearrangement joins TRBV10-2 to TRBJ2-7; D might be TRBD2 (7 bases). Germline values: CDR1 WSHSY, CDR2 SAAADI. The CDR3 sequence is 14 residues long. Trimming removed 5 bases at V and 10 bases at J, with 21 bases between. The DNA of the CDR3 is TGCGCCAGCAGTCGGACTAGGGGGAAAGAGGCCCAGTACTTC. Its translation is CASSRTRGKEAQYF.

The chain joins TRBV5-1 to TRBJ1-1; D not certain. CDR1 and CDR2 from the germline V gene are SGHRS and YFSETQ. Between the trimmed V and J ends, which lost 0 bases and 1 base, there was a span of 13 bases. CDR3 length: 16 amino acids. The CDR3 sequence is CASSLGLRPKNTEAFF. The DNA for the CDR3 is TGCGCCAGCAGCTTGGGATTGAGGCCGAAGAACACTGAAGCTTTCTTT. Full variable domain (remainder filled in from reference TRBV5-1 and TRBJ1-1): KAGVTQTPRYLIKTRGQQVTLSCSPISGHRSVSWYQQTPGQGLQFLFEYFSETQRNKGNFPGRFSGRQFSNSRSEMNVSTLELGDSALYLCASSLGLRPKNTEAFFGQGTRLTVV.

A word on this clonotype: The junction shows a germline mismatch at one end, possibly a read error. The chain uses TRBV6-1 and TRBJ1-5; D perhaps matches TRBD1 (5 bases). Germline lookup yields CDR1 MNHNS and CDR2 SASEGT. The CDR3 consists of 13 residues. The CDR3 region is CASRTDSNQLQHF. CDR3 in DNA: TGTGCCAGCAGGACAGACTCCAATCAGCTCCAGCATTTT.

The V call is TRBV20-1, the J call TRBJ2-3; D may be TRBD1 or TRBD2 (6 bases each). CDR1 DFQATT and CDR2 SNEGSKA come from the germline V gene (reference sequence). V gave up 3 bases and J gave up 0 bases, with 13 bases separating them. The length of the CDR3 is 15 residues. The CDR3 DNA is TGCAGTGCTAGTTTCGGGGGCTCAAGCACAGATACGCAGTATTTT. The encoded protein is CSASFGGSSTDTQYF.

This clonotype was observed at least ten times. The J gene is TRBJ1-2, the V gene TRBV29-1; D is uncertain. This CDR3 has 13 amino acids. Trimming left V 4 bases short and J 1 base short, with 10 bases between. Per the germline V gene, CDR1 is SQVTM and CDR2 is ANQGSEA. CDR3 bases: TGCAGCGTTGGGGTAACAGTTAACTATGGCTACACCTTC. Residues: CSVGVTVNYGYTF. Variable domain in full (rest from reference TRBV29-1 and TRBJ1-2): SAVISQKPSRDICQRGTSLTIQCQVDSQVTMMFWYRQQPGQSLTLIATANQGSEATYESGFVIDKFPISRPNLTFSTLTVSNMSPEDSSIYLCSVGVTVNYGYTFGSGTRLTVV.

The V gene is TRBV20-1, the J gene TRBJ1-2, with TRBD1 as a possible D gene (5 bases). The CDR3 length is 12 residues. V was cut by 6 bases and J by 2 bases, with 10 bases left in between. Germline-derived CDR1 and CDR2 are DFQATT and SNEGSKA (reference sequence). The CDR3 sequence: CSAGRGNYGYTF. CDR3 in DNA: TGCAGTGCGGGACGGGGGAACTATGGCTACACCTTC.

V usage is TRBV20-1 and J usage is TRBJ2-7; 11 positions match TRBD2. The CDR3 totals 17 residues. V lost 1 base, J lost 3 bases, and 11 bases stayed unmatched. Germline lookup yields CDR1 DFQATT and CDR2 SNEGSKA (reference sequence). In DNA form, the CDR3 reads TGCAGTGCTAGAGGGGGACCACTAGCGGGGGAGTACTACGAGCAGTACTTC. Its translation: CSARGGPLAGEYYEQYF.

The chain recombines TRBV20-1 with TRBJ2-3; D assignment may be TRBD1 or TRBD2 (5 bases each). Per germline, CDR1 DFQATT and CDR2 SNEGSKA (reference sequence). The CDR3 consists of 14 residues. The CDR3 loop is CRTRKRDLTDTQYF. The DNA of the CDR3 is TGCAGAACCAGAAAAAGGGACCTCACAGATACGCAGTATTTT.

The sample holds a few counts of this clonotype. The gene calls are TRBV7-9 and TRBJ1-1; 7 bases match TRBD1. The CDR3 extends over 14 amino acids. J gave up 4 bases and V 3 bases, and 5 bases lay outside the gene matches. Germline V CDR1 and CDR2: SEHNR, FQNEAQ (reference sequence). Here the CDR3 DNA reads TGTGCCAGCAGCTTCATACAGGGGAGCACTGAAGCTTTCTTT. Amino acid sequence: CASSFIQGSTEAFF.

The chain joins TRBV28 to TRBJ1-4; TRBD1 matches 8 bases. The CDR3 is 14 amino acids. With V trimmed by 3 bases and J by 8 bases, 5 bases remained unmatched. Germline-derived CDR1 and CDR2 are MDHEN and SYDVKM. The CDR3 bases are TGTGCCAGCAGTTTGAGGACAGGGATGGAAAAACTGTTTTTT. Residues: CASSLRTGMEKLFF.

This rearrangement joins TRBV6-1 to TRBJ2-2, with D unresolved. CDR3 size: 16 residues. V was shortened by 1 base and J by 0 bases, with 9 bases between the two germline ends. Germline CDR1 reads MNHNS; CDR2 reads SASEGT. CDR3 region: CASSEEVRTNTGELFF. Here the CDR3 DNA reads TGTGCCAGCAGTGAAGAAGTCCGAACGAACACCGGGGAGCTGTTTTTT.

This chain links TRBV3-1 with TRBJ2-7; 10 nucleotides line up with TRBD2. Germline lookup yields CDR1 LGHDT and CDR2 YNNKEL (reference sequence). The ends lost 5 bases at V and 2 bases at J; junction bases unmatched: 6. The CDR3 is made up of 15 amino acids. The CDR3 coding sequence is TGTGCCAGCAGCGATGGACTAGCGGAGACCTACGAGCAGTACTTC. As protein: CASSDGLAETYEQYF.

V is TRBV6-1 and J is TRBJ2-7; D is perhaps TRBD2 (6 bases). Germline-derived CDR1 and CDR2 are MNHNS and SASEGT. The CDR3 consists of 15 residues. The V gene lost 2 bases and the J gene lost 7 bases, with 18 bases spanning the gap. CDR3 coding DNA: TGTGCCAGCAGTGAATGGGGGGACCGTTACAATGAGCAGTACTTC. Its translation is CASSEWGDRYNEQYF.

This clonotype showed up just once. CDR3 DNA sequence: TGTGCCAGCAGTTTAGGGACGGTCCACAATGAGCAGTTCTTC. Its protein is CASSLGTVHNEQFF. V and J are TRBV28 and TRBJ2-1; D tentatively reads TRBD1 or TRBD2 (5 bases each). Between the trimmed V and J ends, which lost 2 bases and 5 bases, there was a span of 10 bases. This CDR3 has 14 amino acids. Germline V gene data show CDR1 as MDHEN and CDR2 as SYDVKM.

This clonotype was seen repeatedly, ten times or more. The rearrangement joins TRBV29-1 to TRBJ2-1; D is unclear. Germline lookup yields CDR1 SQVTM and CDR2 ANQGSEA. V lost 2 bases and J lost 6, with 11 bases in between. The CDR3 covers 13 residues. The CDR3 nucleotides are TGCAGCGTTGAAAGCGACTCAGGCAATGAGCAGTTCTTC. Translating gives CSVESDSGNEQFF.

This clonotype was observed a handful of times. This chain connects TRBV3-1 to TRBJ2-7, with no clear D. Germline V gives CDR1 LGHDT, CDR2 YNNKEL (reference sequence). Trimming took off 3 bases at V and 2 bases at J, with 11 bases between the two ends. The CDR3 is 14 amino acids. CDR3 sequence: CASSHSWRAYEQYF. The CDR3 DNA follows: TGTGCCAGCAGCCACAGCTGGAGAGCCTACGAGCAGTACTTC.